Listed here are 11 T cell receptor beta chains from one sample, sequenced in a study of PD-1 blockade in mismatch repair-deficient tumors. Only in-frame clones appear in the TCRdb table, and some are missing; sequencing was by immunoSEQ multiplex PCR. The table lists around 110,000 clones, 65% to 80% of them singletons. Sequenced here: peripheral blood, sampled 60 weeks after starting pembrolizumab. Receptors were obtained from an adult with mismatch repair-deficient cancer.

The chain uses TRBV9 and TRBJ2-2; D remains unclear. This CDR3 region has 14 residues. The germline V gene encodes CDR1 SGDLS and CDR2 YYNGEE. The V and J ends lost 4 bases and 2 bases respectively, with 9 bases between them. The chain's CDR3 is CASSPGGNTGELFF. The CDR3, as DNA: TGTGCCAGCAGCCCAGGTGGCAACACCGGGGAGCTGTTTTTT.

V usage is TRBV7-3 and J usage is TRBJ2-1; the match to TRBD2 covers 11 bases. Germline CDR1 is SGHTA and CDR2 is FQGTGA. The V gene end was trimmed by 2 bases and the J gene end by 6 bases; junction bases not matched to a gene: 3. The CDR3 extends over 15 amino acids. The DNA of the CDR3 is TGTGCCAGCAGCTTATTAGCGGGAGGGCCCAATGAGCAGTTCTTC. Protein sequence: CASSLLAGGPNEQFF.

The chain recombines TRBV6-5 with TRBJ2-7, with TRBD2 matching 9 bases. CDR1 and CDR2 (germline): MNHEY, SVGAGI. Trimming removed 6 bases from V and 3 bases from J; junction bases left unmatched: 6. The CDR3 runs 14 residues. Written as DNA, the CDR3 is TGTGCCAGCAGCCCCGGGACTAGCAGCTACGAGCAGTACTTC. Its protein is CASSPGTSSYEQYF.

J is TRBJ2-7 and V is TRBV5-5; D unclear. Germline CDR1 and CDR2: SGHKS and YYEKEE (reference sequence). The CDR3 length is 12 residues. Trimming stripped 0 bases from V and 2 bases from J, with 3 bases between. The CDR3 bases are TGTGCCAGCAGCTTGGGCACCTACGAGCAGTACTTC. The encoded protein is CASSLGTYEQYF.

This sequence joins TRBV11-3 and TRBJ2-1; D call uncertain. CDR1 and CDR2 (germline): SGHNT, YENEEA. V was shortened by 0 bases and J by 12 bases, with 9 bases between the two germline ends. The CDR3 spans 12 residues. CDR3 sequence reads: CASSLDKGRQFF. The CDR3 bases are TGTGCCAGCAGCTTAGATAAGGGCCGGCAGTTCTTC.

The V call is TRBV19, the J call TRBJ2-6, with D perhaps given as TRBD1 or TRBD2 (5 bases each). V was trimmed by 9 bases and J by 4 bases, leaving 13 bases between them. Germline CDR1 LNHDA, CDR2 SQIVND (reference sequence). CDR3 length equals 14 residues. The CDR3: CASTGRGGANVLTF. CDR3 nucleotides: TGTGCCAGCACGGGACGTGGGGGGGCCAACGTCCTGACTTTC.

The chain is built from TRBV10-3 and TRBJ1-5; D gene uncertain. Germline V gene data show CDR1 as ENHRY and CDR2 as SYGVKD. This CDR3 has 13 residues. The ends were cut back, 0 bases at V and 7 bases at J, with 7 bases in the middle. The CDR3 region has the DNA TGTGCCATCAGTGAGTCTATAGGACAGCCCCAGCATTTT. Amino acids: CAISESIGQPQHF.

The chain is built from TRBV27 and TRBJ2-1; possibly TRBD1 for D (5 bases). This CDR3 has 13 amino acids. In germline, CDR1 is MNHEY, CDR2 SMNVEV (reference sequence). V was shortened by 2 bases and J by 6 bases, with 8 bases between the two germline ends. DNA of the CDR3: TGTGCCAGCAGTTTACAGGGCTCCAATGAGCAGTTCTTC. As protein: CASSLQGSNEQFF.

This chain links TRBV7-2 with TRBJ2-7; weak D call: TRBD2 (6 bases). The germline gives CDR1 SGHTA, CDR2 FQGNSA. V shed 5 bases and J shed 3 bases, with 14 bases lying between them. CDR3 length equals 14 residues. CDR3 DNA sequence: TGTGCCAGCAGCCGACTAGGAAGGGGCTACGAGCAGTACTTC. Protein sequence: CASSRLGRGYEQYF.

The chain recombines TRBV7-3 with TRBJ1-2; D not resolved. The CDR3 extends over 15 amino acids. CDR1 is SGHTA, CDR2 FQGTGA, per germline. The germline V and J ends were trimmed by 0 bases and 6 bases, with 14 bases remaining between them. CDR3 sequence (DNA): TGTGCCAGCAGCTTAACTGGCGGACCCGCCAATGGCTACACCTTC. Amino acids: CASSLTGGPANGYTF.

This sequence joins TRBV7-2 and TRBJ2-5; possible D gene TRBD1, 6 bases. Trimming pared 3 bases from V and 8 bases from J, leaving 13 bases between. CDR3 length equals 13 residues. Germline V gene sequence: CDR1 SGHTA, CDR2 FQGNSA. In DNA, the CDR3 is TGTGCCAGCAGCTTGGGGCAGGGGTTTACCCAGTACTTC. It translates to CASSLGQGFTQYF.